Below are 14 T cell receptor beta chains sequenced from a single sample in a study of blood T cell repertoires in COVID-19. Repertoires were generated with immunoSEQ multiplex PCR, while TCRdb's copy carries only in-frame clones and drops some. The sample shows roughly 130,000 clones, about four fifths of them seen only once. The source material was peripheral blood. These receptors originate from a man aged 35 to 55 with active or convalescent COVID-19.

Worth noting for this clone: A single base separates this from a much larger clone, so it may be a read error. V usage is TRBV5-4 and J usage is TRBJ2-5; 10 positions match TRBD2. CDR1 and CDR2 from the germline V gene are SGHNT and YYREEE (reference sequence). The ends lost 5 bases at V and 1 base at J; junction bases unmatched: 5. The CDR3 sequence is 15 residues long. In DNA, the CDR3 is TGTGCCAGCAGTTACACTAGCGGGGCCCAAGAGACCCAGTACTTC. It yields the protein CASSYTSGAQETQYF.

The chain recombines TRBV15 with TRBJ2-5, with 7 positions matching TRBD1. With V trimmed by 0 bases and J by 4 bases, 8 bases remained unmatched. Looked up from germline, CDR1 is LNHNV and CDR2 is YYDKDF (reference sequence). This CDR3 has 16 amino acids. CDR3 coding DNA: TGTGCCACCAGCAGAGATAACAGGGGCAGGGGAGAGACCCAGTACTTC. Amino acids: CATSRDNRGRGETQYF.

The chain recombines TRBV27 with TRBJ1-2, with 9 bases identical to TRBD1. With 6 bases clipped from V and 2 bases from J, the junction kept 1 base outside the gene matches. Germline V lookup: CDR1 MNHEY, CDR2 SMNVEV (reference sequence). This CDR3 is 13 amino acids long. The DNA of the CDR3 is TGTGCCAGCAGGGGACAGGGAAACTATGGCTACACCTTC. It codes for CASRGQGNYGYTF.

The chain couples TRBV7-9 to TRBJ2-3; 8 bases agree with TRBD2. Trimming took 5 bases from V and 0 from J; bases not matched to a gene: 4. This CDR3 region has 15 residues. The germline V gene has CDR1 SEHNR and CDR2 FQNEAQ (reference sequence). CDR3: CASSVTSDSTDTQYF. In DNA, the CDR3 is TGTGCCAGCAGCGTGACTAGCGACAGCACAGATACGCAGTATTTT.

The rearrangement links TRBV9 to TRBJ1-2, with TRBD1 matching 7 bases. V was pared by 5 bases and J by 3 bases, with 1 base of the junction left unmatched. Looked up from germline, CDR1 is SGDLS and CDR2 is YYNGEE. CDR3 length: 12 amino acids. CDR3 nucleotide sequence: TGTGCCAGCAGAACAGGGGACTATGGCTACACCTTC. Translated, it gives CASRTGDYGYTF.

This clone has just one count. CDR3 sequence reads: CASRPGSGGPYEQYF. The CDR3 bases are TGTGCCAGCAGGCCTGGGAGCGGGGGTCCTTACGAGCAGTACTTC. This chain links TRBV6-5 with TRBJ2-7, with 8 nucleotides matching TRBD2. CDR1 is MNHEY and CDR2 is SVGAGI in the germline V gene. The CDR3 runs to 15 residues. Losses at the gene ends were 6 bases for V and 4 bases for J; bases not matched to a gene: 11.

The gene calls are TRBV5-1 and TRBJ2-5; weak D call: TRBD2 (6 bases). CDR1 and CDR2 from the germline V gene are SGHRS and YFSETQ. The CDR3 length is 15 residues. Trimming took 4 bases from V and 5 from J, leaving 18 bases between them. CDR3 nucleotides: TGCGCCAGCAGCCTGGAACGGGGGATAGGGGAGACCCAGTACTTC. It yields the protein CASSLERGIGETQYF.

The rearrangement links TRBV4-2 to TRBJ1-3; 9 bases line up with TRBD1. The CDR3 has 15 amino acids. The germline gives CDR1 LGHNA, CDR2 YNFKEQ. V trimming: 1 base; J trimming: 2 bases; junction bases outside the gene matches: 0. The DNA for the CDR3 is TGTGCCAGCAGCCAAGGGACAGGGGCTGGAAACACCATATATTTT. This translates into CASSQGTGAGNTIYF.

The chain is built from TRBV19 and TRBJ1-2; a weak D match, TRBD1 (5 bases). Trimming stripped 6 bases from V and 4 bases from J, with 15 bases between. The CDR3 spans 14 residues. Germline V gives CDR1 LNHDA, CDR2 SQIVND (reference sequence). Here the CDR3 DNA reads TGTGCCAGTAGGGGGGGTTCCGCATCCTATGGCTACACCTTC. This encodes CASRGGSASYGYTF.

V is TRBV7-8 and J is TRBJ1-3; D ambiguous. CDR1 SGHVS and CDR2 FQNEAQ come from the germline V gene. This CDR3 region has 17 residues. V gave up 5 bases and J gave up 8 bases, with 25 bases separating them. CDR3 residues: CASSPLTRYISSDTIYF. DNA of the CDR3: TGTGCCAGCAGCCCCCTGACAAGGTACATCTCGTCCGACACCATATATTTT.

The gene calls are TRBV6-5 and TRBJ1-5; no firm D call. Germline values: CDR1 MNHEY, CDR2 SVGAGI. V lost 5 bases, J lost 3 bases, and 11 bases lay in between. The CDR3 is 14 residues long. CDR3 amino acids: CASSNPGPNQPQHF. CDR3 DNA sequence: TGTGCCAGCAGTAACCCAGGCCCCAATCAGCCCCAGCATTTT.

V usage is TRBV23-1 and J usage is TRBJ1-4; D might be TRBD1 (5 bases). TRBV23-1 has ORF status, its function being uncertain. The CDR3 sequence is 13 residues long. V was shortened by 10 bases and J by 7 bases, with 16 bases between the two germline ends. DNA of the CDR3: TGCGCCACCAGAGGGGCAGCGATTGAAAAACTGTTTTTT. Its translation: CATRGAAIEKLFF.

This clone was detected many times. The CDR3 region is CASGFGERGTDTQYF. The CDR3 DNA reads as TGTGCTAGTGGTTTCGGGGAAAGGGGCACAGATACGCAGTATTTT. The J gene is TRBJ2-3, the V gene TRBV12-5; TRBD2 might be the D (5 bases). Germline V gene data show CDR1 as LGHNT and CDR2 as FRNRAP. The CDR3 has 15 amino acids. V shed 3 bases and J shed 1 base, with 11 bases lying between them.

In this sample, this clone turned up a few times. The chain joins TRBV9 to TRBJ1-2; D unresolved. CDR3 length: 15 residues. Germline CDR1 SGDLS, CDR2 YYNGEE. Trimming removed 3 bases from V and 3 bases from J, with 15 bases in between. CDR3 nucleotide sequence: TGTGCCAGCAGCGGACCGCGGGCAGTCCACTATGGCTACACCTTC. It translates to CASSGPRAVHYGYTF. Full variable domain (missing parts from reference TRBV9 and TRBJ1-2): DSGVTQTPKHLITATGQRVTLRCSPRSGDLSVYWYQQSLDQGLQFLIQYYNGEERAKGNILERFSAQQFPDLHSELNLSSLELGDSALYFCASSGPRAVHYGYTFGSGTRLTVV.